This entry describes one TCR beta chain. Per the study methods: Amplification of reference gene primers was used by the study to estimate nucleated cell counts. Data came from immunoSEQ multiplex PCR; TCRdb stores just in-frame clones and leaves some out. The DNA gave D and trimming, while V, J and clone size come from that table. The table records under 350,000 clones, roughly nine tenths of them present only once. This sample is part of a study of blood T cell repertoires in COVID-19. Background on the study: Sources were T cells, B-cell-depleted T cells, or PBMCs; the material itself was cDNA or gDNA.

The CDR3 is made up of 17 amino acids. Trimming took off 0 bases at V and 1 base at J, with 13 bases between the two ends. Germline V lookup: CDR1 MGHRA, CDR2 YSYEKL. Recruited during active infection, patients (from Seattle) were subsequently followed longitudinally. The chain carries TRBV4-1 and TRBJ1-5; D perhaps matches TRBD1 (5 bases). This TCR derives from a woman in her thirties with COVID-19, enrolled during active disease. The sample taken for sequencing was peripheral blood. The CDR3 DNA follows: TGCGCCAGCAGCCAAGATGGGAGGACACCGAGCAATCAGCCCCAGCATTTT. Translation: CASSQDGRTPSNQPQHF.